The 9 T cell receptor beta chains given below trace back to one sample, sequenced in a study of OX40 agonist ivuxolimab in advanced cancers. Measured with immunoSEQ multiplex PCR; TCRdb has only the in-frame clones, and not every one. The data show 9,500 to 12,000 clones, about 81% seen once. The input for sequencing was CD4+ or CD8+ T cells sorted from blood, taken in a trial of the OX40 agonist ivuxolimab. The origin of the receptors is an adult with an advanced solid tumor such as melanoma, head and neck, liver or kidney cancer.

V gene TRBV27 combines with J gene TRBJ2-7, with TRBD1 matching 7 bases. With 2 bases clipped from V and 2 bases from J, the junction kept 3 bases outside the gene matches. This CDR3 is built from 14 residues. Germline CDR1 MNHEY, CDR2 SMNVEV (reference sequence). The CDR3 loop reads CASSLKTGAYEQYF. In DNA, the CDR3 is TGTGCCAGCAGTTTAAAAACAGGGGCCTACGAGCAGTACTTC.

V usage is TRBV18 and J usage is TRBJ2-3; 9 bases are shared with TRBD1. In germline, CDR1 is KGHSH, CDR2 LQKENI. The V segment lost 4 bases and the J segment 4 bases; nucleotides outside the gene matches: 12. This CDR3 comprises 17 residues. The CDR3 sequence: CASSLPGTGLVSDTQYF. CDR3 sequence (DNA): TGTGCCAGCTCACTGCCCGGGACAGGGTTGGTGTCAGATACGCAGTATTTT.

The table lists this clone with a few counts. The gene calls are TRBV7-2 and TRBJ2-7, with D uncertain. The CDR3 runs to 15 residues. Germline CDR1 and CDR2: SGHTA and FQGNSA. V gave up 5 bases and J gave up 3 bases, with 17 bases separating them. The CDR3 DNA sequence: TGTGCCAGCAGCCATCCGGGCCAGAACCTCTACGAGCAGTACTTC. Translated: CASSHPGQNLYEQYF.

This rearrangement joins TRBV6-5 to TRBJ1-5; 7 positions agree with TRBD1. This CDR3 has 14 residues. The germline V gene encodes CDR1 MNHEY and CDR2 SVGAGI. Losses at the gene ends were 0 bases for V and 5 bases for J; bases not matched to a gene: 1. The CDR3, as DNA: TGTGCCAGCAGTTACTCAACAGGGGATCAGCCCCAGCATTTT. Translation gives CASSYSTGDQPQHF.

This chain connects TRBV11-2 to TRBJ2-1; D is unclear. This CDR3 comprises 17 residues. Germline V CDR1 and CDR2: SGHAT, FQNNGV. The V gene lost 0 bases and the J gene lost 9 bases, with 21 bases spanning the gap. The CDR3 sequence: CASSLDQPGLATIEQFF. CDR3 nucleotides: TGTGCCAGCAGCTTAGATCAACCGGGCCTCGCTACAATTGAGCAGTTCTTC.

The V gene is TRBV4-1, the J gene TRBJ2-3; possibly TRBD2 for D (6 bases). V lost 8 bases and J lost 11, with 20 bases in between. Germline CDR1 MGHRA, CDR2 YSYEKL. The CDR3 covers 13 residues. The CDR3: CASLSFERAKQYF. In DNA, the CDR3 is TGCGCCAGCCTATCCTTTGAGCGGGCTAAGCAGTATTTT.

The V and J genes are TRBV18 and TRBJ2-2; D remains ambiguous. CDR3 size: 15 residues. The germline V gene encodes CDR1 KGHSH and CDR2 LQKENI. V lost 2 bases to trimming and J lost 3 bases, with 10 bases between them. This CDR3 reads CASSPSQADTGELFF. In nucleotides, the CDR3 is TGTGCCAGCTCACCAAGCCAGGCAGACACCGGGGAGCTGTTTTTT.

The V call is TRBV27, the J call TRBJ2-7; 7 bases align to TRBD1. Germline values: CDR1 MNHEY, CDR2 SMNVEV (reference sequence). The CDR3 is 14 amino acids. The V segment lost 5 bases and the J segment 1 base; nucleotides outside the gene matches: 5. In DNA, the CDR3 is TGTGCCAGCAGTCCGTTGACAGGGTCCTACGAGCAGTACTTC. It is translated as CASSPLTGSYEQYF.

The chain is built from TRBV6-5 and TRBJ1-1; D remains ambiguous. CDR3 size: 15 residues. The V gene lost 6 bases and the J gene lost 3 bases, with 17 bases spanning the gap. Looked up from germline, CDR1 is MNHEY and CDR2 is SVGAGI. CDR3 DNA sequence: TGTGCCAGCAGCCCCGTGGGAGCGTTTGACACTGAAGCTTTCTTT. This translates into CASSPVGAFDTEAFF.